These 10 T cell receptor beta chains were sequenced from one sample in a study of CD4+ T cells in melanoma. The method was immunoSEQ multiplex PCR; TCRdb's version includes in-frame clones alone and lacks a portion of them. The data contain about 13,000 clones, 65% to 80% of them seen just once; the ten biggest clones take up roughly 15%. The specimen sequenced was cells from a culture (not recorded whether cultured in vitro). The receptors were gathered from a human donor with melanoma.

This chain connects TRBV30 to TRBJ1-2; the match to TRBD1 covers 7 bases. V dropped 4 bases and J dropped 3; count of bases not matched to a gene: 17. Germline CDR1 reads GTSNPN; CDR2 reads SVGIG (reference sequence). The CDR3 contains 17 residues. CDR3 in DNA: TGTGCCTGGACTAGCTTATTTGTGGCTCAGGGGGACTATGGCTACACCTTC. Protein: CAWTSLFVAQGDYGYTF. Based on the CDR3 plus reference TRBV30 and TRBJ1-2, the full variable domain is SQTIHQWPATLVQPVGSPLSLECTVEGTSNPNLYWYRQAAGRGLQLLFYSVGIGQISSEVPQNLSASRPQDRQFILSSKKLLLSDSGFYLCAWTSLFVAQGDYGYTFGSGTRLTVV.

This clone has only one observation. The rearrangement uses TRBV11-3 and TRBJ2-2; D is undetermined. The length of the CDR3 is 13 residues. Germline loops: CDR1 SGHNT, CDR2 YENEEA. V was trimmed by 1 base and J by 4 bases, leaving 4 bases between them. The CDR3 reads CASSLVSTGELFF. The DNA of the CDR3 is TGTGCCAGCAGCTTAGTCAGCACCGGGGAGCTGTTTTTT.

The chain has TRBV2 and TRBJ1-4; a weak D match, TRBD1 (6 bases). This CDR3 contains 12 residues. V lost 8 bases and J lost 8, with 12 bases in between. Germline values: CDR1 SNHLY, CDR2 FYNNEI. This chain's CDR3 is CASRDNLEKLFF. CDR3 nucleotides: TGTGCCAGCCGGGACAATCTCGAAAAACTGTTTTTT.

This clone was seen a single time. The chain uses TRBV7-2 and TRBJ2-7; unclear D gene. This CDR3 spans 14 amino acids. CDR1 and CDR2 from the germline V gene are SGHTA and FQGNSA. V lost 0 bases, J lost 0 bases, and 6 bases lay in between. CDR3 protein: CASSLAPLSYEQYF. The CDR3 coding sequence is TGTGCCAGCAGCTTAGCGCCCCTCTCCTACGAGCAGTACTTC.

A single count supports this clone. The rearrangement uses TRBV19 and TRBJ1-3; D unresolved. Germline assignment: CDR1 LNHDA and CDR2 SQIVND (reference sequence). Trimming took off 6 bases at V and 6 bases at J, with 9 bases between the two ends. The CDR3 runs to 12 residues. CDR3 region: CASRASANTIYF. CDR3 DNA sequence: TGTGCCAGTAGAGCATCGGCAAACACCATATATTTT. The full variable domain, its missing parts supplied by reference TRBV19 and TRBJ1-3, is DGGITQSPKYLFRKEGQNVTLSCEQNLNHDAMYWYRQDPGQGLRLIYYSQIVNDFQKGDIAEGYSVSREKKESFPLTVTSAQKNPTAFYLCASRASANTIYFGEGSWLTVV.

This rearrangement joins TRBV27 to TRBJ1-1; TRBD1 matches at 8 bases. V lost 6 bases and J lost 0; bases outside the gene matches: 9. CDR1 and CDR2 from the germline V gene are MNHEY and SMNVEV (reference sequence). This CDR3 has 16 residues. The CDR3 nucleotides read TGTGCCAGCAGCCGGGACAGGCCCTCGGTGAACACTGAAGCTTTCTTT. Translation: CASSRDRPSVNTEAFF.

V is TRBV7-6 and J is TRBJ1-3; D is undetermined. Trimming pared 5 bases from V and 8 bases from J, leaving 10 bases between. The germline V gene encodes CDR1 SGHVS and CDR2 FNYEAQ. The CDR3 extends over 12 amino acids. The CDR3 DNA follows: TGTGCCAGCAGCAGGGTCGGGGACACCATATATTTT. Translation: CASSRVGDTIYF.

This chain uses TRBV10-1 with TRBJ1-5; D perhaps matches TRBD1 (5 bases). V shed 8 bases and J shed 2 bases, with 13 bases lying between them. The CDR3 is 14 residues long. Germline V gene data show CDR1 as WNHNN and CDR2 as SYGVQD (reference sequence). The CDR3 DNA follows: TGCGCCAGCCTGGGGGAATTGGGCAATCAGCCCCAGCATTTT. It yields the protein CASLGELGNQPQHF.

The CDR3 loop is CASSGTGMETQYF. The CDR3 DNA follows: TGTGCCAGCAGCGGGACAGGGATGGAGACCCAGTACTTC. The chain joins TRBV7-7 to TRBJ2-5; 9 bases align to TRBD1. Germline V gene data show CDR1 as SSHAT and CDR2 as FNYEAQ (reference sequence). Unmatched junction bases numbered 3, after V lost 5 bases and J lost 5 bases. The CDR3 runs to 13 residues.

J is TRBJ2-3 and V is TRBV6-5; possible D gene TRBD1, 6 bases. Germline-derived CDR1 and CDR2 are MNHEY and SVGAGI. The V end lost 6 bases, the J end lost 2 bases, and 12 bases lay between the germline ends. The CDR3 is 14 amino acids. The CDR3 reads CASSLRGSTDTQYF. The CDR3, as DNA: TGTGCCAGCAGCCTCAGGGGTTCCACAGATACGCAGTATTTT.